The 16 T cell receptor beta chains presented below share a single source sample, sequenced in a study of blood T cell repertoires in COVID-19 (dated by TCRdb to about 2020). The library was generated by the immunoSEQ multiplex PCR assay. Sourced from immuneACCESS, this table was stored by TCRdb with only in-frame sequences that have V and J called. A share of the clones is absent; for the studies checked, an unresolved V gene accounts for under half, and the remainder has no known explanation. For this sample there are some 200,000 clones; roughly 84% appear just once. About 9.4% of the sample comes from the top ten. Sequences were obtained from peripheral blood. Every receptor here comes from an elderly woman with acute or convalescent COVID-19.

This chain links TRBV7-2 with TRBJ2-1; 7 bases are a match to TRBD1. After removal of 6 bases from V and 8 bases from J, the junction contained 19 bases not matched to a gene. This CDR3 comprises 17 residues. Germline assignment: CDR1 SGHTA and CDR2 FQGNSA. CDR3 nucleotide sequence: TGTGCCAGCAGTTCATTTCCTCGACAGGGATGGAAAGATGAGCAGTTCTTC. Amino acids: CASSSFPRQGWKDEQFF.

V gene TRBV27 combines with J gene TRBJ2-7, with 9 bases that match TRBD1. The V gene's germline CDR1 is MNHEY and CDR2 SMNVEV (reference sequence). With V trimmed by 3 bases and J by 5 bases, 11 bases remained unmatched. This CDR3 region has 16 residues. Here the CDR3 reads CASSFFRRDRVHEQYF. DNA of the CDR3: TGTGCCAGCAGTTTCTTCCGCCGGGACAGGGTCCACGAGCAGTACTTC.

The chain combines TRBV7-2 with TRBJ2-5; the D gene is possibly TRBD1 (5 bases). CDR1 SGHTA and CDR2 FQGNSA come from the germline V gene. The CDR3 totals 16 residues. Trimming removed 4 bases from V and 7 bases from J, with 22 bases in between. This CDR3 is CASSSGSDRASGTQYF. As DNA, the CDR3 is TGTGCCAGCAGCTCTGGATCCGACAGAGCCTCGGGGACCCAGTACTTC.

The chain carries TRBV27 and TRBJ2-7; 7 nucleotides match TRBD1. This CDR3 comprises 13 residues. CDR1 and CDR2 from the germline V gene are MNHEY and SMNVEV (reference sequence). Unmatched junction bases numbered 2, after V lost 0 bases and J lost 6 bases. The CDR3 bases are TGTGCCAGCAGTTTATCAGGGGGCGGCGAGCAGTACTTC. Translating gives CASSLSGGGEQYF.

This chain links TRBV15 with TRBJ2-7; maybe TRBD1 (5 bases). With 0 bases removed from V and 2 bases from J, the gap between germline ends came to 8 bases. Germline lookup yields CDR1 LNHNV and CDR2 YYDKDF (reference sequence). The CDR3 has 14 amino acids. The CDR3 DNA reads as TGTGCCACCAGCAGAGACCAGGGCGCCTACGAGCAGTACTTC. Translation: CATSRDQGAYEQYF. Based on the CDR3 plus reference TRBV15 and TRBJ2-7, the full variable domain is DAMVIQNPRYQVTQFGKPVTLSCSQTLNHNVMYWYQQKSSQAPKLLFHYYDKDFNNEADTPDNFQSRRPNTSFCFLDIRSPGLGDTAMYLCATSRDQGAYEQYFGPGTRLTVT.

This clone appeared a single time. The genes are TRBV16 and TRBJ2-2, with 10 bases aligning to TRBD1. This CDR3 contains 15 residues. Germline V CDR1 and CDR2: KGHSY, FQNENV. Germline trimming cut 4 bases from V and 5 bases from J; bases unmatched to any gene: 4. CDR3 loop: CASSPGTGETGELFF. CDR3 sequence (DNA): TGTGCCAGCAGCCCCGGGACAGGGGAGACCGGGGAGCTGTTTTTT.

The chain carries TRBV4-2 and TRBJ2-5, with TRBD2 matching over 8 bases. The CDR3 spans 15 residues. Trimming removed 3 bases from V and 0 bases from J; junction bases left unmatched: 3. Germline loops: CDR1 LGHNA, CDR2 YNFKEQ. The CDR3 sequence: CASSQVAGNQETQYF. CDR3 nucleotide sequence: TGTGCCAGCAGCCAGGTAGCGGGAAACCAAGAGACCCAGTACTTC.

The gene calls are TRBV10-2 and TRBJ2-1; 12 bases fit TRBD2. The CDR3 runs to 15 residues. Germline CDR1 WSHSY, CDR2 SAAADI. V was clipped by 4 bases and J by 3 bases; unmatched bases: 1. The CDR3 nucleotides are TGCGCCAGCAGTGCGACTAGCGGGAGCTACAATGAGCAGTTCTTC. Translating it yields CASSATSGSYNEQFF.

The chain links TRBV11-3 to TRBJ2-1; 10 bases agree with TRBD2. The CDR3 extends over 16 amino acids. V lost 3 bases, J lost 3 bases, and 5 bases stayed unmatched. Germline V gene lookup returns CDR1 SGHNT and CDR2 YENEEA. CDR3 sequence (DNA): TGTGCCAGCAGCTTGTCCTCTAGCGGGGGCTACAATGAGCAGTTCTTC. Translated: CASSLSSSGGYNEQFF.

V gene TRBV6-5 combines with J gene TRBJ1-1; D is uncertain. The germline gives CDR1 MNHEY, CDR2 SVGAGI. Trimming left V 4 bases short and J 0 bases short, with 12 bases between. The CDR3 loop spans 15 amino acids. The CDR3 loop is CASSFRGGMNTEAFF. Written as DNA, the CDR3 is TGTGCCAGCAGTTTCCGCGGCGGCATGAACACTGAAGCTTTCTTT.

This clone was recorded a few times. This chain connects TRBV12-3 or TRBV12-4 to TRBJ1-2; a possible D gene is TRBD1 (6 bases). Trimming removed 5 bases from V and 5 bases from J, with 12 bases in between. CDR3 length: 13 amino acids. This CDR3 is CASSTTGSYGYTF. CDR3 DNA: TGTGCCAGCAGTACTACAGGGTCGTATGGCTACACCTTC.

V gene TRBV7-2 combines with J gene TRBJ1-5; D is unresolved. Trimming removed 5 bases at V and 4 bases at J, with 12 bases between. The germline gives CDR1 SGHTA, CDR2 FQGNSA. This CDR3 comprises 14 residues. The DNA of the CDR3 is TGTGCCAGCAGCCGGGATTTTACGAATCAGCCCCAGCATTTT. Protein sequence: CASSRDFTNQPQHF.

The chain recombines TRBV4-1 with TRBJ2-1; weak D call: TRBD2 (6 bases). Germline V lookup: CDR1 MGHRA, CDR2 YSYEKL. Trimming removed 1 base from V and 9 bases from J, with 13 bases in between. The CDR3 is 14 residues long. The CDR3 nucleotides read TGCGCCAGCAGCCAAGTGGGGAGGTTGCGTGAGCAGTTCTTC. Translation gives CASSQVGRLREQFF.

V gene TRBV2 combines with J gene TRBJ1-2; no clear D gene. Trimming cost V 6 bases and J 8 bases, with 10 bases left between them. Germline V gene sequence: CDR1 SNHLY, CDR2 FYNNEI. The CDR3 covers 11 residues. The DNA of the CDR3 is TGTGCCAGCAGGGAGGACGGAGGCTACACCTTC. This encodes CASREDGGYTF.

The chain links TRBV29-1 to TRBJ1-2, with a possible D match to TRBD1 (5 bases). V was trimmed by 2 bases and J by 4 bases, leaving 11 bases between them. The CDR3 contains 13 residues. Germline V gives CDR1 SQVTM, CDR2 ANQGSEA. CDR3 DNA sequence: TGCAGCGTTGAAAAGCAGGGCGGCTATGGCTACACCTTC. Translating gives CSVEKQGGYGYTF. Full variable domain (missing parts from reference TRBV29-1 and TRBJ1-2): SAVISQKPSRDICQRGTSLTIQCQVDSQVTMMFWYRQQPGQSLTLIATANQGSEATYESGFVIDKFPISRPNLTFSTLTVSNMSPEDSSIYLCSVEKQGGYGYTFGSGTRLTVV.

The chain links TRBV18 to TRBJ1-2; D uncertain. From germline, CDR1 is KGHSH and CDR2 LQKENI. Deletions cut 4 bases from V and 5 bases from J, with 11 bases between. The CDR3 spans 13 residues. In nucleotides, the CDR3 is TGTGCCAGCTCACTCAAGGAGGAGTATGGCTACACCTTC. Protein: CASSLKEEYGYTF. The whole variable domain, remainder taken from reference TRBV18 and TRBJ1-2, is NAGVMQNPRHLVRRRGQEARLRCSPMKGHSHVYWYRQLPEEGLKFMVYLQKENIIDESGMPKERFSAEFPKEGPSILRIQQVVRGDSAAYFCASSLKEEYGYTFGSGTRLTVV.